The clone carrying this T cell receptor (beta chain) was counted only a few times. Antigen unknown. This specimen belongs to a study of cytomegalovirus exposure and HLA in healthy donors. PCR involved 60 Vbeta and 13 Jbeta primers. Only in-frame clones appear in the TCRdb table, and some are missing; sequencing was by immunoSEQ multiplex PCR. This sample yields 130,000 or so clones, of which around three quarters are seen a single time; 5% to 5.5% belongs to the top ten. Trimming removed 3 bases at V and 1 base at J, with 10 bases between. The CDR3 sequence is 14 residues long. Germline CDR1 SGHTA, CDR2 FQGTGA. Findings and limits, study-wide: Earlier findings revealed that most TCR beta V segments proved productive either about 87% or about 30% of the time. Approximately 18,000 TCR beta sequences were associated with HLA alleles at 0.05 false discovery rate in a later analysis. Presence/absence analyses took donor sequencing depth as roughly uniform.

The clonotype originates from a young man in good health and CMV-seronegative. Sequenced input: PBMCs. The chain employs TRBV7-3 and TRBJ2-7, with D hard to call. The DNA of the CDR3 is TGTGCCAGCAGCTTTACCCCCGGGTCCTACGAGCAGTACTTC. It codes for CASSFTPGSYEQYF.